This T cell receptor (beta chain) is from a study of CD8+ T cells in alopecia areata. Study overall: Tofacitinib administration to treated patients was oral, at 5 to 10 mg twice daily. Study-wide findings and caveats: Tissue-resident alphabeta T cells belonging to normal skin likewise get sequenced within scalp specimens.

A remark on this clone: The antigen is unknown.

Treatment given: oral pan-JAK inhibitor, 5-10 mg twice daily. Extraction and reverse transcription of RNA yielded cDNA as the sequencing template. Libraries were prepared by immunoSEQ multiplex PCR; TCRdb keeps only in-frame clonotypes and omits some of them. Found here are roughly 110,000 clones, around 53% of them singletons; the top ten hold 9% to 15%. This CDR3 has 15 residues. V shed 4 bases and J 4 bases; nucleotides not matched to a gene: 7. Germline loops: CDR1 SGHRS, CDR2 YFSETQ. The sequence was collected from a human donor with alopecia areata. The input for sequencing was CD8+ T cells sorted from blood, taken at week 24, from a patient treated with tofacitinib. The chain joins TRBV5-1 to TRBJ1-2, with 10 bases matching TRBD1. The CDR3, as DNA: TGCGCCAGCAGCCCAGGGACAGGGGTTGGCTATGGCTACACCTTC. It yields the protein CASSPGTGVGYGYTF.